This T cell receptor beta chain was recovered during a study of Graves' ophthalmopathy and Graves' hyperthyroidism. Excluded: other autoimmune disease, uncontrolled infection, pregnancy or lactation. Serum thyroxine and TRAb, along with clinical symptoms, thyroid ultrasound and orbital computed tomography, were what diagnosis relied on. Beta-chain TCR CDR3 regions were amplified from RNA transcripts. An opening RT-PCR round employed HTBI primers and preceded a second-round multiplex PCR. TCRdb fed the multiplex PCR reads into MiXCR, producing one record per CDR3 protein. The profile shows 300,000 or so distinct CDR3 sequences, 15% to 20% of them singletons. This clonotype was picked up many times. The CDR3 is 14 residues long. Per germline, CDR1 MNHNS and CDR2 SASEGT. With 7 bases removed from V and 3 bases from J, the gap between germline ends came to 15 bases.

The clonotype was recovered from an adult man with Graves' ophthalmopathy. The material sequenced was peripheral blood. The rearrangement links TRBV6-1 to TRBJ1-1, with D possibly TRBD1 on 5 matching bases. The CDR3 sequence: CASIILGGDTEAFF. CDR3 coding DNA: TGTGCCAGCATAATCTTGGGGGGGGACACTGAAGCTTTCTTT.